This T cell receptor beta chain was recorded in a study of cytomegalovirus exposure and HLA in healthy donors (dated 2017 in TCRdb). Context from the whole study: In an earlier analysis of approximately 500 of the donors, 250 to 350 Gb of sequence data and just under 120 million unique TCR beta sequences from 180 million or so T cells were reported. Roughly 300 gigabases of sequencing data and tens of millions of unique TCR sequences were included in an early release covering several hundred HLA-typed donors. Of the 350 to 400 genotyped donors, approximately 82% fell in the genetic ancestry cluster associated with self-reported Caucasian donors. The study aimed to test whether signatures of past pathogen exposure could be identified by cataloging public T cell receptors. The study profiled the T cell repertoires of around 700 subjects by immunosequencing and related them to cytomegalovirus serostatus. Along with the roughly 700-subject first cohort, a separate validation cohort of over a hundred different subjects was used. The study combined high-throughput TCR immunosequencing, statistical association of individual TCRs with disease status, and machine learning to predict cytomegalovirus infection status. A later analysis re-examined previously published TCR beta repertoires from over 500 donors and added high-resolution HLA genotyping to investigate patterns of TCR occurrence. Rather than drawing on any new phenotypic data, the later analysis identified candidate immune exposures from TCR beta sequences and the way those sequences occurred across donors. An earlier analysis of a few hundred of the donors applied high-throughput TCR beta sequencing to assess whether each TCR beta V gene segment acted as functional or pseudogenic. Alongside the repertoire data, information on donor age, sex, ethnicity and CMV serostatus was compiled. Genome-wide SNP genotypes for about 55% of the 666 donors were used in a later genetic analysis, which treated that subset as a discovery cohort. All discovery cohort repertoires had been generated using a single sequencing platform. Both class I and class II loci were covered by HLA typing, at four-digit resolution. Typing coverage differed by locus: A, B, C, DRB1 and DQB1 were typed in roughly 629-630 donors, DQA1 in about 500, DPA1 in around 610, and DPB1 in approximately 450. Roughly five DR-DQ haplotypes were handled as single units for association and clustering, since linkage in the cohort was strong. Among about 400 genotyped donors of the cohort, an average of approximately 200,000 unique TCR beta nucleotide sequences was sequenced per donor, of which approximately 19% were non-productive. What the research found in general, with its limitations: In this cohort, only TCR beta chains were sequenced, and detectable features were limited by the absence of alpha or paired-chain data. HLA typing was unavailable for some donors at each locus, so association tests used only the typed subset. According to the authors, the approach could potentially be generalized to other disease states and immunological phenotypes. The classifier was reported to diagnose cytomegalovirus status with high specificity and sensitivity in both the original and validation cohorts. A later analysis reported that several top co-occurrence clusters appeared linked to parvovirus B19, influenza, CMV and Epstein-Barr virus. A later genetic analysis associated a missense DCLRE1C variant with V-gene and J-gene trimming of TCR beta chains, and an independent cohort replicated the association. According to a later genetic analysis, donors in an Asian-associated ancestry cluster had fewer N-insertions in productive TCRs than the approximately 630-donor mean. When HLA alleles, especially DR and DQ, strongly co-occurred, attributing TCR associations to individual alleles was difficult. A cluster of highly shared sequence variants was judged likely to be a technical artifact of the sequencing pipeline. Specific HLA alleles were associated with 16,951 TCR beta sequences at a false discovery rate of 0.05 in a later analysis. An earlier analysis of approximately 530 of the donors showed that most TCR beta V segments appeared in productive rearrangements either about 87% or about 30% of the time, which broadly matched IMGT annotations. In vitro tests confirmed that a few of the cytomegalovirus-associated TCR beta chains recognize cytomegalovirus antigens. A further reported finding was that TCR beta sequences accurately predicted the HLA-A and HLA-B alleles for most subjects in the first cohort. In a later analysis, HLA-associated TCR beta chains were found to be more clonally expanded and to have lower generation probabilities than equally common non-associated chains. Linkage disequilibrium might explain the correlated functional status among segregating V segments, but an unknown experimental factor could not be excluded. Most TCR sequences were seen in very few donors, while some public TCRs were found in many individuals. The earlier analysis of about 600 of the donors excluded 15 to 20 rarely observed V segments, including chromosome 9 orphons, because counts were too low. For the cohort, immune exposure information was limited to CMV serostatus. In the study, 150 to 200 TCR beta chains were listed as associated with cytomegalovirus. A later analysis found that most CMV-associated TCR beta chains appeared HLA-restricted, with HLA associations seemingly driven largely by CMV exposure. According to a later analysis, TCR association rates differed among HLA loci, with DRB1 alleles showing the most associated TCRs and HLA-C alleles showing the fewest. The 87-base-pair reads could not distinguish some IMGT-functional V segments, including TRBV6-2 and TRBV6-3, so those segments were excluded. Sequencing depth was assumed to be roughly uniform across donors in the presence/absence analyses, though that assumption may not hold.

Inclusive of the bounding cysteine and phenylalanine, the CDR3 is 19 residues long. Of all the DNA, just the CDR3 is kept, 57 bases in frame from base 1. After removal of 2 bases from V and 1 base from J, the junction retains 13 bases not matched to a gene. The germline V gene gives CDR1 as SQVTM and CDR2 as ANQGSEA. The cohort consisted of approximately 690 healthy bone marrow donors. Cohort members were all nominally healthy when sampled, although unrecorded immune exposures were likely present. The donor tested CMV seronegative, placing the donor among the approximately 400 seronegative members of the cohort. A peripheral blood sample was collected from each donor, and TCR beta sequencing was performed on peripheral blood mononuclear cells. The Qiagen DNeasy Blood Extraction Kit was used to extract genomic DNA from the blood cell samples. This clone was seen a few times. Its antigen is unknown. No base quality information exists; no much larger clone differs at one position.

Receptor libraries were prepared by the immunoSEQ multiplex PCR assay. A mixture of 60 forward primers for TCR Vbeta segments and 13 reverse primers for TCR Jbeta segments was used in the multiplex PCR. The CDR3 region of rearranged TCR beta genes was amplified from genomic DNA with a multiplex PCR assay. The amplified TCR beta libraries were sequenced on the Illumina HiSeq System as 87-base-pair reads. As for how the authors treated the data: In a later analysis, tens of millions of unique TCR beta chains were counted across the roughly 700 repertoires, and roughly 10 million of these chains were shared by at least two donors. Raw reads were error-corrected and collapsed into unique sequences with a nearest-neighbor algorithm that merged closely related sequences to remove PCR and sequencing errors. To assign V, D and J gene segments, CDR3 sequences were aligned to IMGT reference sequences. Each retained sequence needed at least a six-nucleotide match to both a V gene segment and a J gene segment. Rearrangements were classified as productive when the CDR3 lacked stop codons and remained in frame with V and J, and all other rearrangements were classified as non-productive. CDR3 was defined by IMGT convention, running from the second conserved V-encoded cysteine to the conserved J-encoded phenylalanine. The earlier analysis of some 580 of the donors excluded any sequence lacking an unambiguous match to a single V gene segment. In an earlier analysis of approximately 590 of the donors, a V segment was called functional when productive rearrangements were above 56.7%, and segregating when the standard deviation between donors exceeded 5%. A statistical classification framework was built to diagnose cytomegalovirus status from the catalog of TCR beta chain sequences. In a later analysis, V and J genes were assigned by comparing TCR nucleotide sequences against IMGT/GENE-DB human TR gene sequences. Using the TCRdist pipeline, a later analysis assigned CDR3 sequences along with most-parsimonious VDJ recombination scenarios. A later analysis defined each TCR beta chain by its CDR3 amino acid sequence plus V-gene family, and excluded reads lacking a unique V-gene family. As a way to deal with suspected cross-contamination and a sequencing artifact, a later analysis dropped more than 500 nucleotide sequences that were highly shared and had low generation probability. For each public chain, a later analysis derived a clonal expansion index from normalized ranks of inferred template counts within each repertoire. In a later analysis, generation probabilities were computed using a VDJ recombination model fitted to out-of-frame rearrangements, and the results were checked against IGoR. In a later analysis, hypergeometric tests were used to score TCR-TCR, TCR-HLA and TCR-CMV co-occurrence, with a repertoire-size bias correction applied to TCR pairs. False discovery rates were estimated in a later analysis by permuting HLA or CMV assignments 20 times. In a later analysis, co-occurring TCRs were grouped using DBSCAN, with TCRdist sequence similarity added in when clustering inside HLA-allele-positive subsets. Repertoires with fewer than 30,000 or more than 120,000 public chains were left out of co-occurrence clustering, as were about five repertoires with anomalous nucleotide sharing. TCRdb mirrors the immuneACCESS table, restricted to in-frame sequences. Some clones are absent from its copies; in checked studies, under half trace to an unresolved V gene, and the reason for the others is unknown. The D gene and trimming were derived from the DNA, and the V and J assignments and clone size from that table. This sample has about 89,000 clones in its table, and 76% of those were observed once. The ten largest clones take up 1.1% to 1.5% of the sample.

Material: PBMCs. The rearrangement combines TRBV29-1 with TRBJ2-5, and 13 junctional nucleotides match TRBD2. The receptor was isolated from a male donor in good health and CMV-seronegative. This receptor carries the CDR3 CSVEFSSGTSGVIQETQYF. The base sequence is TGCAGCGTTGAATTCAGCTCCGGGACTAGCGGGGTGATCCAAGAGACCCAGTACTTC.